The subject of this entry is one T cell receptor (beta chain). Its antigen is not identified. Germline V gene data show CDR1 as WSHSY and CDR2 as SAAADI. V was cut by 6 bases and J by 7 bases, with 15 bases left in between. The CDR3 runs 14 residues. This entry comes from a study of cytomegalovirus exposure and HLA in healthy donors. Primers included in the PCR were 60 Vbeta and 13 Jbeta primers. TCRdb keeps only in-frame clones here, not all; method: immunoSEQ multiplex PCR. The sample shows around 120,000 clones, 55% to 75% of them seen only once. Study-wide findings and caveats: Fewer than 200 TCR beta chains were listed as cytomegalovirus-associated.

This TCR was sampled from a man aged 25 to 45 in good health and CMV-seropositive. The rearrangement uses TRBV10-2 and TRBJ1-4, with D maybe TRBD1 (5 bases). Specimen: PBMCs. The CDR3 DNA is TGCGCCAGCAGCCGACAGTCGATGGGTGAAAAACTGTTTTTT. It yields the protein CASSRQSMGEKLFF.